This T cell receptor beta chain was captured in a study of blood T cell repertoires in COVID-19. Looking at the study overall: Sites in the United States, Italy and Spain provided acute and convalescent COVID-19 samples.

The germline CDR1 and CDR2 sequences are LGHDT and YNNKEL (reference sequence). Trimming stripped 3 bases from V and 6 bases from J, with 14 bases between. The CDR3 totals 15 residues. In the source study's methods: Estimated nucleated cell counts came from reference gene primer amplification. The assay was immunoSEQ multiplex PCR, and TCRdb's table has in-frame clones only and misses some. V, J and clone size are those of that table, while D and trimming were read from the DNA. The sample has nearly 40,000 clones, 80% to 90% seen once. The rearrangement links TRBV3-1 (or the pseudogene TRBV3-2) to TRBJ2-2, with D perhaps TRBD2 (5 bases). The TCR was taken from a woman in her 70s with acute or convalescent COVID-19. Sequenced: peripheral blood. Written as DNA, the CDR3 is TGTGCCAGCAGCCAGCCGTCTAGGGAGCCCGGGGAGCTGTTTTTT. Translated: CASSQPSREPGELFF.